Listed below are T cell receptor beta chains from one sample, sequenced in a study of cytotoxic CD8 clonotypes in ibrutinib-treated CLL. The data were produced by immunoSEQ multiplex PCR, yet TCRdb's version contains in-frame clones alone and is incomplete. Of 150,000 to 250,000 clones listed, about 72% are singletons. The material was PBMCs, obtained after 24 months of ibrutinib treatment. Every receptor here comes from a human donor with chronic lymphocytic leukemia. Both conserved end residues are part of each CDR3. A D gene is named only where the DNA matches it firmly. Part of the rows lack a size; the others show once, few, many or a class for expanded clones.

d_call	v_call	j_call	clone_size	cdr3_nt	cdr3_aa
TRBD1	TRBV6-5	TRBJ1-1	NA	TGTGCCAGCAGGCAGACAGGGGGAATCCCTGAAGCTTTCTTT	CASRQTGGIPEAFF
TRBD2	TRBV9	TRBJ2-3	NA	TGTGCCAGCAGCGTAGCTCGGACTAGCGGGAGCACAGATACGCAGTATTTT	CASSVARTSGSTDTQYF
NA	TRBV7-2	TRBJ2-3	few	TGTGCCAGCAGCCCAGCCTCGCACACGCAGTATTTT	CASSPASHTQYF
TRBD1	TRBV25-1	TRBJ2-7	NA	TGTGCCAGCAGTGAAACGGGACAGGGACCTTACGAGCAGTACTTC	CASSETGQGPYEQYF
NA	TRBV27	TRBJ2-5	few	TGTGCCAGCAGAGGGCCTTCCAAGAAGACCCAGTACTTC	CASRGPSKKTQYF
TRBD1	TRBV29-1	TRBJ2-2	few	TGCAGCGCCGGACAGGGTAGACAGACCGGGGAGCTGTTTTTT	CSAGQGRQTGELFF
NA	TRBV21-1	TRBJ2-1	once	TGTGCCAGCAATCTCACGGGGGGACTAGCGGGAAGTCACAATGAGCAGTTCTTC	CASNLTGGLAGSHNEQFF
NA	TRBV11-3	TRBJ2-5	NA	TGTGCCAGCAGCGCAACTGGCGGACTAAGGGAGACCCAGTACTTC	CASSATGGLRETQYF
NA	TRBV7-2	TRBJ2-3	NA	TGTGCCAGCAGCGTGAGGACTACAGATACGCAGTATTTT	CASSVRTTDTQYF
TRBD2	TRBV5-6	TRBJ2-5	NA	TGTGCCAGCAGCTGGCGGGGGGAACGGGAGACCCAGTACTTC	CASSWRGERETQYF
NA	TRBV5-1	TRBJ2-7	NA	TGCGCCAGCAGCCCAACCGGGGACGAGCAGTACTTC	CASSPTGDEQYF
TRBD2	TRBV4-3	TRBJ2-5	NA	TGCGCCAGCAGCCCTGGACTAGCGATAGAGACCCAGTACTTC	CASSPGLAIETQYF
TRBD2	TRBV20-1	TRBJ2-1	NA	TGCAGTGCTTGGACTAGCGGGAGATCGTTCTTC	CSAWTSGRSFF
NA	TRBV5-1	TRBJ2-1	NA	TGCGCCAGCAGCTTGGCGGGACAAGCAGAGTTCTTC	CASSLAGQAEFF
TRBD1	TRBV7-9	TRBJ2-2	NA	TGTGCCAGCAGCCCATCCCCCGCCACAGGGGGCGCCTATACCGGGGAGCTGTTTTTT	CASSPSPATGGAYTGELFF
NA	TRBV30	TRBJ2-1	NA	TGTGCCTGGAGTGGGAGAGGGAAGCCCTACAATGAGCAGTTCTTC	CAWSGRGKPYNEQFF
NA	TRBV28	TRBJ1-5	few	TGTGCCAGCAGTTTTTATAGCATCCCCCAGCCCCAGCATTTT	CASSFYSIPQPQHF
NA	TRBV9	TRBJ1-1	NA	TGTGCCAGCAGCGTAGCGGTGAACACTGAAGCTTTCTTT	CASSVAVNTEAFF
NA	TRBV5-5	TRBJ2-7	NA	TGTGCCAGCAGCTTCAGGGGACCCACCTACGAGCAGTACTTC	CASSFRGPTYEQYF
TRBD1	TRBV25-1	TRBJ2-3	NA	TGTGCCAGCAGTGAATCCGCCTGGACAGGGAGAGGGGGTACGCAGTATTTT	CASSESAWTGRGGTQYF
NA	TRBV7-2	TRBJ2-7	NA	TGTGCCAGCAGCTTAGGGGTAGGACTCGGTTACGAGCAGTACTTC	CASSLGVGLGYEQYF
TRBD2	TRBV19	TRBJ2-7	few	TGTGCCAGTAGTAGCAGCGGGATATACTACGAGCAGTACTTC	CASSSSGIYYEQYF
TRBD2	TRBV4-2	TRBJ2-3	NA	TGTGCCAGCAGCCAAGATGGGCTAGCGGGATTCACAGATGCGCAGTATTTT	CASSQDGLAGFTDAQYF
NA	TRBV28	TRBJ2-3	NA	TGTGCCAGCAGTTGGGTTACATCGGGGGCAGATACGCAGTATTTT	CASSWVTSGADTQYF
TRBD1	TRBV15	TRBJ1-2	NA	TGTGCCACCAGCAGAGATCGGGGACAGAGTTTTGCCTATGGCTACACCTTC	CATSRDRGQSFAYGYTF
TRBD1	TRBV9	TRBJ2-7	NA	TGTGCCAGCAGCGTAAAAAAAGGTGCGACAGGGGACGAGCAGTACTTC	CASSVKKGATGDEQYF
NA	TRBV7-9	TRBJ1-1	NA	TGTGCCAGCAGCTCCGGAGGGGGGTACACTGAAGCTTTCTTT	CASSSGGGYTEAFF
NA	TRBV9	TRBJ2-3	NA	TGTGCCAGCAGGGGCGTTAGCACAGATACGCAGTATTTT	CASRGVSTDTQYF
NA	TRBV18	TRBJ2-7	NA	TGTGCCAGCTCACCACGTATGGGTCGCGAGCAGTACTTC	CASSPRMGREQYF
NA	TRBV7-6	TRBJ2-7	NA	TGTGCCAGCAGCCGAGGCGGGCGGTACGAGCAGTACTTC	CASSRGGRYEQYF
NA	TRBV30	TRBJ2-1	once	TGTGCCTGTTCGGCAGGGCCCTACAATGAGCAGTTCTTC	CACSAGPYNEQFF
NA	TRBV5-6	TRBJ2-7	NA	TGTGCCAGCAGCTTGGGGCAGACGCAGTACTTC	CASSLGQTQYF
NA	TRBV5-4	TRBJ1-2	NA	TGTGCCAGCAGCTTAGGGCAGATCGGCTATGGCTACACCTTC	CASSLGQIGYGYTF
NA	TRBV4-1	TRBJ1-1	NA	TGCGCCAGCAGCCAAAGGGCTCCCGGGTTTGACACTGAAGCTTTCTTT	CASSQRAPGFDTEAFF
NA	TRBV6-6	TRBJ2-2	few	TGTGCCAGCGGGGAAACCGGGGAGCTGTTTTTT	CASGETGELFF
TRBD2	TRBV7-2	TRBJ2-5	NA	TGTGCCAGCAGCCCCAATAGCGGGAGTCAGACCCAGTACTTC	CASSPNSGSQTQYF
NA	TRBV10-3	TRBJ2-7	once	TGTGCCATCAGTGGCGGGACGACGGACACCTACGAGCAGTACTTC	CAISGGTTDTYEQYF
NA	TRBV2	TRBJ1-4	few	TGTGCCAGCAGAGGGGCAGGCTGGAATGAAAAACTGTTTTTT	CASRGAGWNEKLFF
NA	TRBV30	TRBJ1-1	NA	TGTGCCTGGAGTAGTGGCCCGGGCACTGAAGCTTTCTTT	CAWSSGPGTEAFF